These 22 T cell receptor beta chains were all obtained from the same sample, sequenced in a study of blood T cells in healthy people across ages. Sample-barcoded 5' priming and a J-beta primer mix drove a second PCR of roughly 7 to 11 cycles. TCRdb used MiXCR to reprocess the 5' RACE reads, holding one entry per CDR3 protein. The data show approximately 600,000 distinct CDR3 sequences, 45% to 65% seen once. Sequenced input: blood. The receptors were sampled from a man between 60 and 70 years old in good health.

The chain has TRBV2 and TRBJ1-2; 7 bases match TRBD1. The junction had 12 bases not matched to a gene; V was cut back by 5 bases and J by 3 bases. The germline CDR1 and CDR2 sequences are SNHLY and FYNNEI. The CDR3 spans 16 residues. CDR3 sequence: CASSPTTGALDYGYTF. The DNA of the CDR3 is TGTGCCAGCAGTCCAACCACAGGGGCCCTAGACTATGGCTACACCTTC.

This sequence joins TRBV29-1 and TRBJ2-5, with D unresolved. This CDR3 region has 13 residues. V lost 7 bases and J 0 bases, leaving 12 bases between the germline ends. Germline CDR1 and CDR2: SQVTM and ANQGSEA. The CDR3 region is CSANLGNQETQYF. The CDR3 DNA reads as TGCAGCGCCAACCTCGGCAACCAAGAGACCCAGTACTTC.

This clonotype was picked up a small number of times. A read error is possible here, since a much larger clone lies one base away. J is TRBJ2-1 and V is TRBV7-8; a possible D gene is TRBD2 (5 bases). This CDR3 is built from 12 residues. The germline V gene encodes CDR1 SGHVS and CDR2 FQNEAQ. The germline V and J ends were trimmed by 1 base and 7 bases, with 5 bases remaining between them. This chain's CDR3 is CASSLGENEQFF. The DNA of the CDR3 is TGTGCCAGCAGCTTAGGGGAGAATGAGCAGTTCTTC.

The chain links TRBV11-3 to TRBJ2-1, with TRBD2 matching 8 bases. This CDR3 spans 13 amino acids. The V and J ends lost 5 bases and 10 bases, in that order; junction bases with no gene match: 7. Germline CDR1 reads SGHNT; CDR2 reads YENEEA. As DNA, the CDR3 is TGTGCCAGCAGCGCCGGGGGGGCCGACGAGCAGTTCTTC. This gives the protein CASSAGGADEQFF. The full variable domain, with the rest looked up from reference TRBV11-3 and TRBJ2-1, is EAGVVQSPRYKIIEKKQPVAFWCNPISGHNTLYWYLQNLGQGPELLIRYENEEAVDDSQLPKDRFSAERLKGVDSTLKIQPAELGDSAVYLCASSAGGADEQFFGPGTRLTVL.

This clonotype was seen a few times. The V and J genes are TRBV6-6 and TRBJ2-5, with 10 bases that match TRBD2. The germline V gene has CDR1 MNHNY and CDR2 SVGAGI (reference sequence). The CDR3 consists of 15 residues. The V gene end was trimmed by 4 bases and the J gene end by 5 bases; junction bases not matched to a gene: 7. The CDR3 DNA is TGTGCCAGCAGTTCTCGAGCGGGGGGGCTGGAGACCCAGTACTTC. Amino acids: CASSSRAGGLETQYF.

CDR3 protein: CASGSLTNEQFF. The CDR3 DNA reads TGTGCCAGCGGTAGTTTGACGAATGAGCAGTTCTTC. The rearrangement links TRBV7-9 to TRBJ2-1, with D unclear. This CDR3 spans 12 amino acids. V shed 8 bases and J shed 7 bases, with 12 bases lying between them. Germline CDR1 and CDR2: SEHNR and FQNEAQ (reference sequence).

The CDR3 sequence is CSVLPTGTGKETQYF. Here the CDR3 DNA reads TGCAGTGTTTTACCAACCGGGACAGGGAAAGAGACCCAGTACTTC. This rearrangement joins TRBV20-1 to TRBJ2-5; TRBD1 aligns across 9 bases. CDR3 length: 15 amino acids. J gave up 3 bases and V 7 bases, and 12 bases lay outside the gene matches. Germline loops: CDR1 DFQATT, CDR2 SNEGSKA (reference sequence).

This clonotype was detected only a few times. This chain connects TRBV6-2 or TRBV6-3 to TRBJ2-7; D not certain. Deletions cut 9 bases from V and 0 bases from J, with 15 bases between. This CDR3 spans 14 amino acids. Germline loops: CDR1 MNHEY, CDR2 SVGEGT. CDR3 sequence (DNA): TGTGCCAGTACCGGTGGACCCAGCTCCTACGAGCAGTACTTC. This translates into CASTGGPSSYEQYF.

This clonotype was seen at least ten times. The CDR3 region is CSARAGGNSYNEQFF. The CDR3 bases are TGCAGTGCTAGAGCGGGGGGCAACTCCTACAATGAGCAGTTCTTC. V is TRBV20-1 and J is TRBJ2-1; possibly TRBD2 for D (7 bases). The ends were cut back, 1 base at V and 0 bases at J, with 10 bases in the middle. Germline V gene lookup returns CDR1 DFQATT and CDR2 SNEGSKA (reference sequence). The CDR3 runs to 15 residues.

Here the CDR3 DNA reads TGCAGTGCTAGATCCTTAGCGGGGACCTACAATGAGCAGTTCTTC. Translation: CSARSLAGTYNEQFF. V usage is TRBV20-1 and J usage is TRBJ2-1; 8 bases fit TRBD2. Germline loops: CDR1 DFQATT, CDR2 SNEGSKA (reference sequence). The CDR3 has 15 residues. V lost 2 bases and J lost 2; bases outside the gene matches: 5.

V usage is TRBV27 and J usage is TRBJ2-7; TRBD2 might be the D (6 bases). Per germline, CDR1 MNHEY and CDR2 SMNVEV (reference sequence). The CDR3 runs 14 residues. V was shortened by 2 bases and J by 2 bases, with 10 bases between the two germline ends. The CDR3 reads CASSLRGLTYEQYF. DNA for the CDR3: TGTGCCAGCAGTTTACGAGGACTAACCTACGAGCAGTACTTC.

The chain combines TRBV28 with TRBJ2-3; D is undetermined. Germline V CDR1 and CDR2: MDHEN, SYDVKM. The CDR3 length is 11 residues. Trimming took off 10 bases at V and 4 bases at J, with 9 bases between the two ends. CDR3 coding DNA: TGTGCCACCCGCAGGTCAGATACGCAGTATTTT. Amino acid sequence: CATRRSDTQYF.

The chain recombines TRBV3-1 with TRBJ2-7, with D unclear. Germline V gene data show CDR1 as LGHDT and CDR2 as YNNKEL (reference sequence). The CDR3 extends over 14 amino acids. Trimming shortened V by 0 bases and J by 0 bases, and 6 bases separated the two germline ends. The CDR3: CASSQEPASYEQYF. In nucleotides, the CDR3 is TGTGCCAGCAGCCAAGAGCCCGCCTCCTACGAGCAGTACTTC.

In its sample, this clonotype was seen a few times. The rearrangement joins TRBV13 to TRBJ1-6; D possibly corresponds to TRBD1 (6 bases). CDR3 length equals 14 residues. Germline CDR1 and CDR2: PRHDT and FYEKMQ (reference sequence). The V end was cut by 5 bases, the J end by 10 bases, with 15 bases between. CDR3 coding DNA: TGTGCCAGCAGCCCAGAGGGGGTTTGGTCACCCCTCCACTTT. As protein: CASSPEGVWSPLHF. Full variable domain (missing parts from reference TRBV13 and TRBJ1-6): AAGVIQSPRHLIKEKRETATLKCYPIPRHDTVYWYQQGPGQDPQFLISFYEKMQSDKGSIPDRFSAQQFSDYHSELNMSSLELGDSALYFCASSPEGVWSPLHFGNGTRLTVT.

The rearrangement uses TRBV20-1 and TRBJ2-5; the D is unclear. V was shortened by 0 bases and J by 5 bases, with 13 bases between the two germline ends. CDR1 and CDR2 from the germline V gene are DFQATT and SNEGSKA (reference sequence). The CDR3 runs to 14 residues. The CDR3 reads CSARDRGRRETQYF. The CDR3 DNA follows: TGCAGTGCTAGAGATCGCGGTAGACGGGAGACCCAGTACTTC.

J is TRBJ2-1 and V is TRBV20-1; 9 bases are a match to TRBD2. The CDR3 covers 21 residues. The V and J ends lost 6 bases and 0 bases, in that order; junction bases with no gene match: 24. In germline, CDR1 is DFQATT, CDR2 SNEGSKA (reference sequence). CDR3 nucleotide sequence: TGCAGTGCGCCCCGTCAGGGGCAAGCTCTAGCGGGGCCCAGCTCCTACAATGAGCAGTTCTTC. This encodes CSAPRQGQALAGPSSYNEQFF.

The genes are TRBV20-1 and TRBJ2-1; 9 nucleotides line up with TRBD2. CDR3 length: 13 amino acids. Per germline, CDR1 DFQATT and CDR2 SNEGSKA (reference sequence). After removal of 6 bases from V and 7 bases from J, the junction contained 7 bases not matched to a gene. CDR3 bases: TGCAGTGCGGGACTAGCCTCGGGGAATGAGCAGTTCTTC. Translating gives CSAGLASGNEQFF.

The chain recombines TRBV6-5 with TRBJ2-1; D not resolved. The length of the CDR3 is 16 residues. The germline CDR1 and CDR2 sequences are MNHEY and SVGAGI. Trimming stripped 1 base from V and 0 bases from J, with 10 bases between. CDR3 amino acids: CASSYYGLRSYNEQFF. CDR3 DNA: TGTGCCAGCAGTTACTACGGCCTCCGCTCCTACAATGAGCAGTTCTTC.

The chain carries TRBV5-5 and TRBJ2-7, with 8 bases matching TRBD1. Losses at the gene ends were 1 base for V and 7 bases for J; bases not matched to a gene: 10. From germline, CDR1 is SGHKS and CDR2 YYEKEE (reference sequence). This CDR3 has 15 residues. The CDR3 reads CASSLTIGQGREQYF. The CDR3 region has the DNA TGTGCCAGCAGCTTGACCATCGGACAGGGCCGAGAGCAGTACTTC.

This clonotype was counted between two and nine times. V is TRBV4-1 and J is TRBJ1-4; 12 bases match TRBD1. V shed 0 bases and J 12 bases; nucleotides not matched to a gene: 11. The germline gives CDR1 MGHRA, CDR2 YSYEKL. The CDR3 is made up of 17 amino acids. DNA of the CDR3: TGCGCCAGCAGCCAAGAGCCTCCGGGACAGGGGGCAGGGGAACTGTTTTTT. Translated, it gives CASSQEPPGQGAGELFF.

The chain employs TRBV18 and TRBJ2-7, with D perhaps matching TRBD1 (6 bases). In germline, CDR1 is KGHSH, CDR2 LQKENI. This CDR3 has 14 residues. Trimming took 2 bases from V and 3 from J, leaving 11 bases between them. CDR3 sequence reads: CASSPNGQSYEQYF. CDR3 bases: TGTGCCAGCTCACCAAACGGACAGAGCTACGAGCAGTACTTC.

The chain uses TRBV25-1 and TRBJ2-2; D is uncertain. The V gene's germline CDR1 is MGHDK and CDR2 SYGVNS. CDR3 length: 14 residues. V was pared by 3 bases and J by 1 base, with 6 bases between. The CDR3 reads CASSDLGNTGELFF. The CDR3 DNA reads TGTGCCAGCAGTGATTTAGGGAACACCGGGGAGCTGTTTTTT.